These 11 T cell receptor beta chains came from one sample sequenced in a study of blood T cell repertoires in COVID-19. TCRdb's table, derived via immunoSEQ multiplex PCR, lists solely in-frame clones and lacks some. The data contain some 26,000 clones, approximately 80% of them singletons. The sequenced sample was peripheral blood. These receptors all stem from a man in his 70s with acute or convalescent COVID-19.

The CDR3 loop reads CASSYYGANTGELFF. The CDR3 nucleotides read TGTGCCAGCAGCTACTACGGGGCGAACACCGGGGAGCTGTTTTTT. V and J are TRBV7-9 and TRBJ2-2, with D possibly TRBD2 on 5 matching bases. From germline, CDR1 is SEHNR and CDR2 FQNEAQ (reference sequence). The CDR3 has 15 amino acids. V lost 4 bases and J 0 bases, leaving 9 bases between the germline ends.

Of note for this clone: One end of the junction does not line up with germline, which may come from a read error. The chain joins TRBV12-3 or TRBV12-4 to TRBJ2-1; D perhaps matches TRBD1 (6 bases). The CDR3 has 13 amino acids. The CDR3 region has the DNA TGTGCCAGCAGCTCCACCTACAGGGTCAGGGCGGTCTTC. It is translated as CASSSTYRVRAVF.

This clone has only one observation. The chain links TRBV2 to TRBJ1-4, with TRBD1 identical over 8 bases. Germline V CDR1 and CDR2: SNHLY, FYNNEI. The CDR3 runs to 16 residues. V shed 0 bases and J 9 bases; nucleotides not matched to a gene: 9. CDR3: CASSEAYGQGIKKLFF. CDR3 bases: TGTGCCAGCAGTGAAGCTTACGGACAGGGAATTAAAAAACTGTTTTTT. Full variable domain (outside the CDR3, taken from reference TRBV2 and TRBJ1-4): EPEVTQTPSHQVTQMGQEVILRCVPISNHLYFYWYRQILGQKVEFLVSFYNNEISEKSEIFDDQFSVERPDGSNFTLKIRSTKLEDSAMYFCASSEAYGQGIKKLFFGSGTQLSVL.

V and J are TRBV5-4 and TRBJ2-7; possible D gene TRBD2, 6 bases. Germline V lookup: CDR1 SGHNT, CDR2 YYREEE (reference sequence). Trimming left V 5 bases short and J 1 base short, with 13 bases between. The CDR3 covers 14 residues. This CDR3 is CASSTDSGSYEQYF. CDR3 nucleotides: TGTGCCAGCAGTACCGATAGCGGTTCCTACGAGCAGTACTTC.

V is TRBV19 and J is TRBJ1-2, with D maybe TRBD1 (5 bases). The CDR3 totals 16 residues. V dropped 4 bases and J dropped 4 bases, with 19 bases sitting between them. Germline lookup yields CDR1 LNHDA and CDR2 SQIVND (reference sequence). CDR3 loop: CASSSLRGVSSYGYTF. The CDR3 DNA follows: TGTGCCAGTAGTAGCCTGCGGGGGGTAAGCTCCTATGGCTACACCTTC.

For the CDR3, the DNA is TGCGCCAGCAGCTTCGGACAGGGGGCGCGGAATGGCTACACCTTC. Its translation is CASSFGQGARNGYTF. The chain links TRBV5-1 to TRBJ1-2; TRBD1 matches at 11 bases. The germline V gene has CDR1 SGHRS and CDR2 YFSETQ. The CDR3 runs to 15 residues. The trim removed 2 bases at V and 6 bases at J, leaving 6 bases unmatched.

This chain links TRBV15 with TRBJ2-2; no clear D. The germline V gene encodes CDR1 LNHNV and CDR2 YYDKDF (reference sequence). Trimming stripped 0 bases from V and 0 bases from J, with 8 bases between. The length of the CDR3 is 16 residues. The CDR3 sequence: CATSREVPANTGELFF. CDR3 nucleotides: TGTGCCACCAGCAGAGAGGTCCCGGCGAACACCGGGGAGCTGTTTTTT.

CDR3 coding DNA: TGTGCCAGCAGTGAACTTGGGGGGGGATCACCCCTCCACTTT. This sequence encodes CASSELGGGSPLHF. V is TRBV6-1 and J is TRBJ1-6; the D gene is possibly TRBD1 (5 bases). This CDR3 spans 14 amino acids. Germline CDR1 and CDR2: MNHNS and SASEGT. V lost 2 bases and J 10 bases, leaving 12 bases between the germline ends.

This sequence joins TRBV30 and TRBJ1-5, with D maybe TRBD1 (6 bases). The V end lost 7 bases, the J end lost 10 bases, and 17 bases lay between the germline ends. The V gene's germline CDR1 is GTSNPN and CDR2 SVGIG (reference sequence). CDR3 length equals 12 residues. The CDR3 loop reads CASSGERGPQHF. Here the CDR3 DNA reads TGTGCCTCATCAGGGGAAAGGGGACCCCAGCATTTT.

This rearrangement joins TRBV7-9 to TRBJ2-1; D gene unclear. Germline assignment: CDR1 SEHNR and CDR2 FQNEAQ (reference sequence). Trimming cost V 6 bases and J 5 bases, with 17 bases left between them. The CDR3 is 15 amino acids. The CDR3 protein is CASRRPNLLNNEQFF. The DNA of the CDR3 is TGTGCCAGCAGGCGGCCTAACCTTTTGAACAATGAGCAGTTCTTC. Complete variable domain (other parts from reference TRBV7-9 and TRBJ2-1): DTGVSQNPRHKITKRGQNVTFRCDPISEHNRLYWYRQTLGQGPEFLTYFQNEAQLEKSRLLSDRFSAERPKGSFSTLEIQRTEQGDSAMYLCASRRPNLLNNEQFFGPGTRLTVL.

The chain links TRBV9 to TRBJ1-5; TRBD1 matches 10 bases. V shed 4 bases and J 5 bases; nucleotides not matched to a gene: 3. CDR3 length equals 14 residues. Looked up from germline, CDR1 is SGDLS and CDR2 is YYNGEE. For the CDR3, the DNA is TGTGCCAGCAGCCTAGGGACAGGGGATCAGCCCCAGCATTTT. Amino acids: CASSLGTGDQPQHF.